These T cell receptor beta chains were read from a single sample in a study of T cells in Graves' hyperthyroidism and ophthalmopathy. A single record per CDR3 protein comes from TCRdb applying MiXCR to the multiplex PCR reads. This sample has under 800,000 distinct CDR3 sequences, with approximately 14% found just once. The sample consisted of blood. The source is a woman aged 18-29 years with Graves' hyperthyroidism. Both conserved end residues are trimmed from each CDR3.

>TRBV20-1
SARKFSGNTIY
>TRBV6-1
ASSVWSSKNIQY
>TRBV4-1
ASSQTAVTEAF
>TRBV6-2/TRBV6-3
ASSPAGLALNEQF
>TRBV9
ASSTLGARAYNEQF
>TRBV2
ASTRGFNEKLF
>TRBV27
ASTKDRGSSPLH
>TRBV11-3
ASSSNGPSRYNEQF
>TRBV10-3
AISDPGQGENTGELF
>TRBV7-3
ASSLASFGTSGGGTDTQY
>TRBV2
ASRGQGGSPLH
>TRBV20-1
SARDPSPTGVYDGYT
>TRBV11-2
ASSSKILAGTQY
>TRBV12-3/TRBV12-4
ASSSGLAPDTQY
>TRBV29-1
SVERGIYGYT
>TRBV6-5
ASSYLGAGSSSTDTQY
>TRBV6-2/TRBV6-3
ASSTWDHQAETQY
>TRBV7-8
ATEQGAQETQY
>TRBV4-1
ASSIVLDSYNEQF
>TRBV28
ASSLGGWAVAYEQY
>TRBV29-1
SVKLQGADTEAF
>TRBV11-2
ASSFHQGSSYNEQF
>TRBV27
ASSSPGRTTYEQY
>TRBV25-1
ASSPLGEFQPQH
>TRBV5-6
ASRPRGRRNTEAF
>TRBV18
ASSPLPRETQY
>TRBV6-2/TRBV6-3
VSGDTGELF
>TRBV9
ASSVPRDRGEETQY
>TRBV9
ASSVASGKRLETQY
>TRBV29-1
SVEDRGASTDTQY
>TRBV29-1
SVSPGNAEAF
>TRBV7-9
ASSQGSRETQY
>TRBV3-1
ASSNRAAREQY
>TRBV6-5
ASSYSTGAGTEAF
>TRBV30
AWKWTEGTEAF
>TRBV7-9
ASSEEFQETQY
>TRBV7-3
ASSSQGLAGTGELF
>TRBV7-2
ASSGGAGVRADTQY
>TRBV6-1
ASSKKILTEAF
>TRBV19
ASTSALEAF
>TRBV2
ASTRQELSGNTIY
>TRBV30
AWRPGTGLVAYEQY
>TRBV6-1
ASTDPGQMNTEAF
>TRBV11-2
ASSRRDRTRTDTQY
>TRBV24-1
ATSDLHGDSNQPQH
>TRBV7-9
ASSSSTGDYGYT